The T cell receptor (beta chain) under discussion was sequenced for a study of T cells in Graves' hyperthyroidism and ophthalmopathy. Study as a whole: Peripheral blood was obtained at initial diagnosis, preceding any treatment. General study results and limits: From stable hyperthyroidism, ophthalmopathy was separated by a 13 V-J model. Clonotypes that were expanded in thyroid above 0.001 mostly appeared in blood too. Ophthalmopathy onset followed model prediction by a median approximately 7 months.

CDR1 and CDR2 from the germline V gene are MNHEY and SMNVEV (reference sequence). The CDR3 spans 11 residues. V dropped 8 bases and J dropped 8 bases, with 7 bases sitting between them. Researchers took RNA transcripts and amplified the TCR beta CDR3 regions from them. Carried out on the TCR CDR3, a first-round RT-PCR used the HTBI primer set. TCRdb itself ran the multiplex PCR reads through MiXCR, one entry per CDR3 protein. The sample holds about 620,000 distinct CDR3 sequences, 16% seen once. This clonotype was counted ten times or more. Its antigen is unidentified. The chain combines TRBV27 with TRBJ1-6, with D uncertain. This TCR came from a woman in her thirties with Graves' hyperthyroidism. The material sequenced was blood. As DNA, the CDR3 is TGTGCCAGCGGCATGGATTCACCCCTCCACTTT. Translating it yields CASGMDSPLHF.